The 13 T cell receptor beta chains below come from one sample, sequenced in a study of blood T cell repertoires in COVID-19. The protocol was immunoSEQ multiplex PCR, while the TCRdb copy is restricted to in-frame clones and leaves out a portion. Of 310,000 or so clones listed, approximately 91% are singletons. Sequences were obtained from peripheral blood. These receptors were taken from a woman younger than 45 with COVID-19, enrolled during active disease.

The V and J genes are TRBV28 and TRBJ2-1, with TRBD2 matching 7 bases. The germline gives CDR1 MDHEN, CDR2 SYDVKM. This CDR3 is 15 amino acids long. Trimming took 3 bases from V and 8 from J; bases not matched to a gene: 10. The CDR3, as DNA: TGTGCCAGCAGTTTCGGTCGACTAGCCGCCGATGAGCAGTTCTTC. This encodes CASSFGRLAADEQFF.

The rearrangement joins TRBV24-1 to TRBJ1-2; 11 bases are shared with TRBD1. CDR3 length equals 17 residues. Trimming removed 3 bases from V and 3 bases from J; junction bases left unmatched: 8. Germline CDR1 is KGHDR and CDR2 is SFDVKD. The CDR3 DNA reads TGTGCCACCAGTGATGGGGGACAGGGGGGAGAAGACTATGGCTACACCTTC. It specifies CATSDGGQGGEDYGYTF.

The J gene is TRBJ2-5, the V gene TRBV5-8, with D maybe TRBD1 (6 bases). The CDR3 is 12 residues long. Germline V gene lookup returns CDR1 SGHTS and CDR2 YDEGEE. Trimming stripped 4 bases from V and 5 bases from J, with 9 bases between. The chain's CDR3 is CASSADRETQYF. Written as DNA, the CDR3 is TGTGCCAGCAGCGCCGACAGGGAGACCCAGTACTTC.

The chain couples TRBV28 to TRBJ1-2, with D possibly being TRBD1 (5 bases). Germline CDR1 is MDHEN and CDR2 is SYDVKM. V lost 3 bases and J 6 bases, leaving 8 bases between the germline ends. The CDR3 is 12 residues long. The CDR3 spells CASSFGGNGYTF. The CDR3 nucleotides read TGTGCCAGCAGTTTTGGGGGGAATGGCTACACCTTC.

CDR3 sequence: CASSAGQPYQPQHF. CDR3 bases: TGTGCCAGCTCGGCGGGACAGCCATATCAGCCCCAGCATTTT. The genes are TRBV18 and TRBJ1-5, with 7 bases aligning to TRBD1. This CDR3 comprises 14 residues. Germline CDR1 is KGHSH and CDR2 is LQKENI. After removal of 6 bases from V and 5 bases from J, the junction contained 7 bases not matched to a gene. The complete variable domain, with remaining parts taken from reference TRBV18 and TRBJ1-5, reads NAGVMQNPRHLVRRRGQEARLRCSPMKGHSHVYWYRQLPEEGLKFMVYLQKENIIDESGMPKERFSAEFPKEGPSILRIQQVVRGDSAAYFCASSAGQPYQPQHFGDGTRLSIL.

The rearrangement uses TRBV7-9 and TRBJ1-1, with TRBD1 matching 9 bases. The V gene end was trimmed by 5 bases and the J gene end by 6 bases; junction bases not matched to a gene: 7. The CDR3 covers 14 residues. Germline V gives CDR1 SEHNR, CDR2 FQNEAQ (reference sequence). The CDR3 nucleotides are TGTGCCAGCAGCCCGGGGGACAGGGAGGCTGAAGCTTTCTTT. This encodes CASSPGDREAEAFF.

This rearrangement joins TRBV7-2 to TRBJ1-1, with D tentatively TRBD1 (5 bases). V gave up 1 base and J gave up 11 bases, with 14 bases separating them. CDR1 SGHTA and CDR2 FQGNSA come from the germline V gene. The CDR3 length is 13 residues. CDR3 amino acids: CASSLVAGGEAFF. DNA of the CDR3: TGTGCCAGCAGCTTAGTGGCGGGGGGAGAGGCTTTCTTT.

In its sample, this clone was seen once. The genes are TRBV27 and TRBJ2-2; D gene uncertain. The CDR3 runs to 12 residues. Trimming removed 6 bases from V and 8 bases from J, with 10 bases in between. CDR1 is MNHEY, CDR2 SMNVEV, per germline (reference sequence). The CDR3 region is CASSPGMGELFF. In DNA, the CDR3 is TGTGCCAGCAGCCCAGGCATGGGGGAGCTGTTTTTT.

CDR3 DNA sequence: TGCGCCAGCAGCTTGTTGCGGGCTAGCGGGACAGGAAATGAGCAGTTCTTC. It encodes CASSLLRASGTGNEQFF. The V and J genes are TRBV5-1 and TRBJ2-1, with D possibly matching TRBD2 (9 bases). V was cut by 1 base and J by 7 bases, with 21 bases left in between. The CDR3 length is 17 residues. Per germline, CDR1 SGHRS and CDR2 YFSETQ.

The CDR3 DNA sequence: TGTGCCAGCAGCTTAGGCTTCGGCGGATTGAACACTGAAGCTTTCTTT. This codes for CASSLGFGGLNTEAFF. The chain is built from TRBV11-2 and TRBJ1-1, with D unresolved. The V end was cut by 1 base, the J end by 0 bases, with 12 bases between. CDR1 is SGHAT and CDR2 is FQNNGV in the germline V gene. There are 16 residues in the CDR3.

This clone was picked up one time. The J gene is TRBJ1-5, the V gene TRBV30, with D possibly TRBD1 on 5 matching bases. Looked up from germline, CDR1 is GTSNPN and CDR2 is SVGIG (reference sequence). V gave up 8 bases and J gave up 4 bases, with 12 bases separating them. The CDR3 spans 12 residues. The CDR3 loop is CAGRQKNQPQHF. The CDR3 region has the DNA TGTGCCGGGCGACAGAAGAATCAGCCCCAGCATTTT.

Regarding this clone: A much larger clone differs from this one at a single base, so this may be a read error. The rearrangement links TRBV10-1 to TRBJ2-2; the D gene is possibly TRBD2 (6 bases). The CDR3 consists of 14 residues. Germline-derived CDR1 and CDR2 are WNHNN and SYGVQD (reference sequence). This CDR3 reads CATVGDLNTGKLFF. DNA for the CDR3: TGCGCCACGGTAGGGGACTTGAACACCGGGAAGCTGTTTTTT.

This clone was seen just once. V and J are TRBV7-3 and TRBJ2-2, with D possibly being TRBD2 (6 bases). V shed 7 bases and J shed 3 bases, with 24 bases lying between them. Germline V gives CDR1 SGHTA, CDR2 FQGTGA. The CDR3 loop spans 18 amino acids. The CDR3 nucleotides read TGTGCCAGCATCCTGGGGACTCCAACCCGGTCGGACACCGGGGAGCTGTTTTTT. Encoded protein: CASILGTPTRSDTGELFF.